Listed below are T cell receptor beta chains from one sample, sequenced in a study of cytotoxic CD8 clonotypes in ibrutinib-treated CLL. The assay was immunoSEQ multiplex PCR, and TCRdb's table has in-frame clones only and misses some. The sample records approximately 140,000 clones, around 93% being singletons. The specimen was PBMCs, collected after 12 months of ibrutinib treatment. All receptors come from a human donor with chronic lymphocytic leukemia. CDR3s include the opening cysteine and the closing phenylalanine or tryptophan. D genes are given only for firm matches. Expanded clones are given a class, and other clones once, few, many or no size at all.

D	size	V	J	length	DNA	CDR3
NA	NA	TRBV5-1	TRBJ2-5	15	TGCGCCAGCAGCTTGGGTGGAAGCGCCCAAGAGACCCAGTACTTC	CASSLGGSAQETQYF
TRBD2	NA	TRBV5-6	TRBJ2-7	15	TGTGCCAGCAGCTTGGGTCTAGCGGGATTGGAAGAGCAGTACTTC	CASSLGLAGLEEQYF
TRBD2	once	TRBV29-1	TRBJ2-3	14	TGCAGCGTTGGGCTAGCGGGAGGGGCAGATACGCAGTATTTT	CSVGLAGGADTQYF
TRBD2	NA	TRBV5-1	TRBJ2-3	15	TGCGCCAGCGGGGGACTAGCGACTGGTACGGATACGCAGTATTTT	CASGGLATGTDTQYF
NA	NA	TRBV4-1	TRBJ2-3	16	TGCGCCAGCAGCCAAGCCCCTAGCGCGAGCACAGATACGCAGTATTTT	CASSQAPSASTDTQYF
TRBD1	NA	TRBV2	TRBJ2-3	17	TGTGCCAGCGACCTGAACCCCGGGACAGGGGGCATGGATACGCAGTATTTT	CASDLNPGTGGMDTQYF
TRBD1	NA	TRBV6-1	TRBJ1-5	14	TGTGCCAGCAGTGAAGGACAGGGGTCCCAGCCCCAGCATTTT	CASSEGQGSQPQHF
NA	NA	TRBV7-2	TRBJ2-2	18	TGTGCCAGCAGCTCCGGGTCGGGTTTGCAGCGGCACACCGGGGAGCTGTTTTTT	CASSSGSGLQRHTGELFF
NA	NA	TRBV15	TRBJ1-4	12	TGTGCCACCAGCAAGGGAGGAGAAAAACTGTTTTTT	CATSKGGEKLFF
NA	NA	TRBV5-1	TRBJ2-7	14	TGCGCCAGCAGCTTGGCTGACGGGAGTTACGAGCAGTACTTC	CASSLADGSYEQYF
NA	NA	TRBV28	TRBJ2-7	15	TGTGCCAGCACCACCGGGGGAGGGGGAGGCTACGAGCAGTACTTC	CASTTGGGGGYEQYF
TRBD1	NA	TRBV2	TRBJ2-7	14	TGTGCCAGCAAGAAGACGGGACAGACCTACGAGCAGTACTTC	CASKKTGQTYEQYF
NA	NA	TRBV7-9	TRBJ2-7	13	TGTGCCAGCAGCTTAGCCTCGACCTACGAGCAGTACTTC	CASSLASTYEQYF
NA	NA	TRBV19	TRBJ2-3	13	TGTGCCAGTAATCTGGGTAGCACAGATACGCAGTATTTT	CASNLGSTDTQYF
TRBD1	many	TRBV30	TRBJ1-2	11	TGTGCCTGGAGCGGGACAGGCCGTTACACCTTC	CAWSGTGRYTF
NA	NA	TRBV7-3	TRBJ1-1	13	TGTGCCAGCAGCCCGCGCATGGGGGGTGAAGCTTTCTTT	CASSPRMGGEAFF
TRBD1	NA	TRBV30	TRBJ2-4	13	TGTGCCTGGAGTAATCTACAGGGGAACATTCAGTACTTC	CAWSNLQGNIQYF
NA	NA	TRBV6-5	TRBJ2-7	13	TGTGCCAGCACCCGCGGGATCTCCTACGAGCAGTACTTC	CASTRGISYEQYF
NA	once	TRBV29-1	TRBJ2-1	13	TGCAGCGTTGAGCAAATACACAACAATGAGCAGTTCTTC	CSVEQIHNNEQFF
NA	NA	TRBV27	TRBJ2-3	13	TGTGCCAGCAGCCTGACAGGCACAGATACGCAGTATTTT	CASSLTGTDTQYF
NA	NA	TRBV6-6	TRBJ2-4	16	TGTGCCAGCAGTTACAGGGGCAGTGGGGCCAAAAACATTCAGTACTTC	CASSYRGSGAKNIQYF
TRBD1	NA	TRBV30	TRBJ2-7	15	TGTGCCTGGAGTTCCGGGACAGGGGTTCCCTACGAGCAGTACTTC	CAWSSGTGVPYEQYF
NA	NA	TRBV19	TRBJ1-2	15	TGTGCCAGTAGTATAGACGACGGGACGTACTATGGCTACACCTTC	CASSIDDGTYYGYTF
TRBD2	few	TRBV19	TRBJ2-4	17	TGTGCCAGTAGTCTCCCCCGGGGGGGTTTAGCCAAAAACATTCAGTACTTC	CASSLPRGGLAKNIQYF
NA	NA	TRBV5-1	TRBJ2-1	14	TGCGCCAGCAGCCCTGAAGGGTTCTACAATGAGCAGTTCTTC	CASSPEGFYNEQFF
NA	NA	TRBV27	TRBJ1-1	14	TGTGCCAGCAGTTTACTGGGGTTTAGGGGTCAAGCTTTCTTT	CASSLLGFRGQAFF
NA	NA	TRBV9	TRBJ2-7	13	TGTGCCAGCAGCGTGGAACAGGGCTACGAGCAGTACTTC	CASSVEQGYEQYF
NA	NA	TRBV7-6	TRBJ2-1	18	TGTGCCAGCAGGAGGACCGCCCAAACTACCAGCTCCTACAATGAGCAGTTCTTC	CASRRTAQTTSSYNEQFF
NA	NA	TRBV15	TRBJ1-5	16	TGTGCCACCAGCAGAGACGAGTGGGGGGCGAATCAGCCCCAGCATTTT	CATSRDEWGANQPQHF
NA	NA	TRBV5-4	TRBJ2-5	14	TGTGCCAGCAGCCCGGCTAATAGGGAAGAGACCCAGTACTTC	CASSPANREETQYF
NA	NA	TRBV5-4	TRBJ2-4	16	TGTGCCAGCAGCTTGGGTGGACTGCCAGCCAAAAACATTCAGTACTTC	CASSLGGLPAKNIQYF
NA	NA	TRBV4-1	TRBJ1-3	16	TGCGCCAGCAGCCAAGATCAAAGGACAGTCGGAAACACCATATATTTT	CASSQDQRTVGNTIYF
TRBD2	NA	TRBV28	TRBJ2-7	17	TGTGCCAGCAGATCCGTCGACTATCTAGCGGGAGCCTACGAGCAGTACTTC	CASRSVDYLAGAYEQYF
TRBD1	NA	TRBV6-5	TRBJ1-2	15	TGTGCCAGCAGCCGAGAGGACAGGGGGAACTATGGCTACACCTTC	CASSREDRGNYGYTF
NA	NA	TRBV20-1	TRBJ2-7	11	TGCAGTGCCCGGGACTCCTACGAGCAGTACTTC	CSARDSYEQYF
TRBD2	NA	TRBV5-1	TRBJ2-1	12	TGCGCCAGCAGCACGCTAGCGGATGAGCAGTTCTTC	CASSTLADEQFF
NA	once	TRBV7-8	TRBJ2-1	13	TGTGCCAGCAGCTTAAGAGTGTCTGCTGAGCAGTTCTTC	CASSLRVSAEQFF
NA	NA	TRBV6-6	TRBJ1-4	15	TGTGCCAGCGGCCTGAATGGGGAGGGCTGGGAGGAACTGTTTTTT	CASGLNGEGWEELFF
TRBD2	NA	TRBV7-2	TRBJ2-3	19	TGTGCCAGCAGCTCACCGGGCTCACTAGCGGGGACGAACACAGATACGCAGTATTTT	CASSSPGSLAGTNTDTQYF
NA	NA	TRBV19	TRBJ1-3	12	TGTGCCAGTAGTTCGACAGGTACCACCATATATTTT	CASSSTGTTIYF
NA	NA	TRBV5-4	TRBJ2-2	15	TGTGCCAGCAGCTTGGGCAGCGCGAACACCGGGGAGCTGTTTTTT	CASSLGSANTGELFF
NA	NA	TRBV19	TRBJ1-5	15	TGTGCCAGTAGTATAGGTAACAGGTTCAGGGAGCCCCAGCATTTT	CASSIGNRFREPQHF
NA	NA	TRBV6-5	TRBJ1-2	13	TGTGCCAGCAGCCTAGACAGCGGCGATGGCTACACCTTC	CASSLDSGDGYTF
NA	NA	TRBV18	TRBJ2-7	15	TGTGCCAGCTCACCCGGGGCAGGGTTGACCTACGAGCAGTACTTC	CASSPGAGLTYEQYF
NA	NA	TRBV6-5	TRBJ1-1	15	TGTGCCAGCAGTCTAGGGGGGAGTGGTTACACTGAAGCTTTCTTT	CASSLGGSGYTEAFF
TRBD2	NA	TRBV7-7	TRBJ2-5	16	TGTGCTAGCAGCTTAGTTTCCGGCCCGGGGGGGGAGACCCAGTACTTC	CASSLVSGPGGETQYF